A selection of T cell receptor beta chains follows, all from one sample in a study of blood T cell repertoires in COVID-19. Clones were sequenced by immunoSEQ multiplex PCR, and TCRdb holds only the in-frame ones, with some missing. Counted here are 210,000 or so clones, 80% to 90% occurring once; the ten biggest clones make up roughly 4.2%. Sequencing used peripheral blood. These receptors were collected from a man aged 50 to 59 with acute or convalescent COVID-19. The CDR3 runs from the conserved cysteine through the conserved F or W. A D gene is named only where the DNA matches it firmly. Rows give clone size only sometimes, using once, few, many, or a class for an expanded clone.

J gene,clone size,D gene,V gene,CDR3 protein,CDR3 DNA
TRBJ2-2,.,TRBD1,TRBV5-1,CASSYGTVNTGELFF,TGCGCCAGCAGCTACGGGACAGTTAACACCGGGGAGCTGTTTTTT
TRBJ1-2,.,.,TRBV6-5,CASSEVPYGYTF,TGTGCCAGCTCTGAGGTCCCCTATGGCTACACCTTC
TRBJ1-2,.,.,TRBV7-6,CASSLGGPLNYGYTF,TGTGCCAGCAGCTTGGGAGGGCCTCTTAACTATGGCTACACCTTC
TRBJ1-2,.,TRBD1,TRBV2,CASRGTGGIGYTF,TGTGCCAGCAGAGGGACAGGGGGCATTGGCTACACCTTC
TRBJ2-1,.,TRBD1,TRBV6-2/TRBV6-3,CASSHTIHRGPPFDEQFF,TGTGCCAGCAGTCACACAATCCACAGGGGGCCCCCTTTTGATGAGCAGTTCTTC
TRBJ1-3,few,TRBD1,TRBV5-1,CASSLRGQGISGNTIYF,TGCGCCAGCAGCTTGAGAGGACAGGGGATCTCTGGAAACACCATATATTTT
TRBJ1-6,few,TRBD1,TRBV6-5,CATEQGILGSPLHF,TGTGCCACCGAACAGGGGATCTTGGGTTCACCCCTCCACTTT
TRBJ1-4,.,.,TRBV3-1/TRBV3-2,CASSQRGTGNEKLFF,TGTGCCAGCAGCCAACGGGGGACGGGCAATGAAAAACTGTTTTTT
TRBJ1-2,once,.,TRBV3-1/TRBV3-2,CASSARAVNYGYTF,TGTGCCAGCAGCGCCCGTGCAGTCAACTATGGCTACACCTTC
TRBJ1-6,.,TRBD1,TRBV27,CASSKPGQGYSPLHF,TGTGCCAGCAGTAAGCCGGGACAGGGGTATTCACCCCTCCACTTT
TRBJ2-3,.,TRBD1,TRBV18,CASSPPGVEGGGNTQYF,TGTGCCAGCTCACCACCTGGGGTGGAAGGGGGCGGAAATACGCAGTATTTT
TRBJ1-5,.,TRBD1,TRBV28,CASMVPGGFGNQPQHF,TGTGCCAGCATGGTACCAGGGGGTTTCGGCAATCAGCCCCAGCATTTT